This T cell receptor beta chain was observed in a study of prognosis after radiotherapy for stage I lung cancer. Study in general: Patients (about twelve men, a handful of women) were aged roughly 50 to 84, median about 70 years. Regarding the study as a whole: Differences in TRBV and TRBJ gene usage were reportedly observed between patients with and without metastases. Unique TCR clone counts were lower following stereotactic body radiation therapy (median roughly 9,900 versus 7,200). When patients developed distant metastases, their Shannon entropy after stereotactic body radiation therapy was lower.

The CDR3 consists of 15 residues. CDR1 and CDR2 from the germline V gene are SGDLS and YYNGEE. Multiplex PCR in two rounds served to amplify TCR beta CDR3 from genomic DNA. Every TRBV and TRBJ gene had its own specific primer in first-round PCR. TCRdb analysed the multiplex PCR reads with MiXCR anew, one entry per CDR3 protein. The repertoire holds about 13,000 distinct CDR3 sequences, with around 54% as singletons. Comments on this clonotype: Its antigen is as yet unknown. At one boundary the junction diverges from the germline segment, which might be a read error.

The receptor comes from a donor over 45 with non-small cell lung cancer. The V call is TRBV9, the J call TRBJ1-1, with D hard to call. This specimen was PBMCs, taken before or after stereotactic body radiation therapy (not recorded which). CDR3 sequence: CASIVGSRGNTEAFF. The DNA of the CDR3 is TGTGCCAGCATCGTAGGGTCGAGAGGGAACACTGAAGCTTTCTTT.